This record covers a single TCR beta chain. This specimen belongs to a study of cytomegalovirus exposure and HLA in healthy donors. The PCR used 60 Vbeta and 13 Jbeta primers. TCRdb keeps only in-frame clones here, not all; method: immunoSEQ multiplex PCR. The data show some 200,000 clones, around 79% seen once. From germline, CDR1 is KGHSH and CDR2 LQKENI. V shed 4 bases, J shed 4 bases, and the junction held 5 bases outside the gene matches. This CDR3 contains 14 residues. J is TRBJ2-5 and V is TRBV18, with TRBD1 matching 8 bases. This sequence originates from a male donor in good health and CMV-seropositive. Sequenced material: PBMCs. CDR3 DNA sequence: TGTGCCAGCTCACGACAGGGGCTTCGAGAGACCCAGTACTTC. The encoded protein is CASSRQGLRETQYF. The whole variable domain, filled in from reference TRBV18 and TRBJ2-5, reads NAGVMQNPRHLVRRRGQEARLRCSPMKGHSHVYWYRQLPEEGLKFMVYLQKENIIDESGMPKERFSAEFPKEGPSILRIQQVVRGDSAAYFCASSRQGLRETQYFGPGTRLLVL.